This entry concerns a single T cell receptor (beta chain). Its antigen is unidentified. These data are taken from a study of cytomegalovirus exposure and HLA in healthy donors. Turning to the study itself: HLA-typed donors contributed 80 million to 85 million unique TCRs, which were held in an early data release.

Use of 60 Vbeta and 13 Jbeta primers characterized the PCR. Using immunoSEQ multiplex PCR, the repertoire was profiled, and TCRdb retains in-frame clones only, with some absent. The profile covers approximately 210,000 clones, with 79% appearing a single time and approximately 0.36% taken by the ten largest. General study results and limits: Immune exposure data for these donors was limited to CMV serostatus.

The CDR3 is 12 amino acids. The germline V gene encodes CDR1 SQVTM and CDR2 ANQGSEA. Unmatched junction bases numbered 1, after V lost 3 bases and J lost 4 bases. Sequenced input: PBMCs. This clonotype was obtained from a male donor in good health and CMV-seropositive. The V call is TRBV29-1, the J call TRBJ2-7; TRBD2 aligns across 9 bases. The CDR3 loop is CSVELAGYEQYF. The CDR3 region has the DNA TGCAGCGTTGAGCTAGCGGGATACGAGCAGTACTTC.